This TCR beta chain comes out of a study of blood T cell repertoires in COVID-19. CDR3 length: 13 amino acids. Germline values: CDR1 SEHNR, CDR2 FQNEAQ (reference sequence). The V end lost 4 bases, the J end lost 6 bases, and 12 bases lay between the germline ends. Sequenced by immunoSEQ multiplex PCR; TCRdb stores in-frame clones only, minus some. The sample includes tens of thousands of clones, around 87% of them seen just once. The sample consisted of peripheral blood. The TCR was taken from a human donor with acute or convalescent COVID-19. The donor label of this sample is uncertain. This sequence joins TRBV7-9 and TRBJ1-1; perhaps TRBD1 as D (5 bases). For the CDR3, the DNA is TGTGCCAGCAGCTCTGGATGGGGGGCTGAAGCTTTCTTT. Its translation: CASSSGWGAEAFF.